The entry that follows covers one T cell receptor beta chain sequence. As yet, its antigen is unknown. These data originate in a study of T cell repertoires in cytomegalovirus infection. Across the study: HLA-B-restricted CMV epitopes that are well studied were used alongside recently identified HLA-C-restricted ones. It can be stated that public TCR beta signatures indicated CMV infection as well as a matching HLA type. Broader study findings: The response measured ex vivo was dominated by TCR beta clonotypes (HLA-C-restricted and CMV-specific). Frequencies of public TCR beta families were cumulated, and this identified carriers of CMV plus the relevant HLA.

TCRdb redid the calling of the reads with MiXCR, one entry per CDR3 protein. The table shows 700,000 to 950,000 distinct CDR3 sequences, with 30% to 35% occurring only once. V lost 3 bases and J lost 4; bases outside the gene matches: 18. The CDR3 is made up of 20 amino acids. Germline V gene sequence: CDR1 SGHTS, CDR2 YDEGEE. The chain couples TRBV5-8 to TRBJ2-1; TRBD1 aligns across 11 bases. Sequenced here: cultured CD8+ T cells from PBMCs, sampled from culture after CMV antigen stimulation. The TCR was taken from a human donor in good health (CMV status not recorded). Some clones in this sample may be carry-over from other donors' samples. The CDR3 loop is CASSYPIGQGAGLSYNEQFF. The CDR3 coding sequence is TGTGCCAGCAGCTATCCAATTGGACAGGGGGCCGGTTTGTCGTACAATGAGCAGTTCTTC.